One sample yielded the 8 T cell receptor beta chains listed below, sequenced in a study of regulatory T cells in long-lasting Graves disease. Time point described: newly diagnosed GD, antithyroid drugs for less than 3 months. RNA extracted from PBMCs served as the sequencing template. TCR beta libraries were built with iRepertoire HTBI primers and Arm-PCR of CDR3 regions. TCRdb re-derived calls from the multiplex PCR reads in MiXCR, one entry per CDR3 protein. The sample has 600,000 to 650,000 distinct CDR3 sequences; approximately 15% are singletons. The same specimen was also included in a second study, on T cells in Graves' hyperthyroidism and ophthalmopathy.

The sample was peripheral blood mononuclear cells (PBMCs), taken at new diagnosis, from a patient treated with antithyroid drugs. These receptors were taken from a woman aged 25 to 39 with Graves disease.

This clonotype occurred many times. V is TRBV28 and J is TRBJ1-2; D is undetermined. CDR1 is MDHEN, CDR2 SYDVKM, per germline. The CDR3 is 15 residues long. Trimming left V 2 bases short and J 1 base short, with 11 bases between. The chain's CDR3 is CASSLRGGGNYGYTF. The CDR3 nucleotides read TGTGCCAGCAGTTTACGAGGAGGTGGTAACTATGGCTACACCTTC.

This chain links TRBV6-5 with TRBJ1-2; D remains ambiguous. The CDR3 has 15 residues. The V and J ends lost 2 bases and 5 bases respectively, with 15 bases between them. Germline values: CDR1 MNHEY, CDR2 SVGAGI. CDR3 protein: CASSYGGSAYYGYTF. The CDR3 nucleotides are TGTGCCAGCAGTTACGGCGGGTCGGCATATTATGGCTACACCTTC.

Regarding this clonotype: A much bigger clone sits one base away, suggesting this may be a read error. Lacking the conserved final phenylalanine or tryptophan, this CDR3 likely reflects a read error. The rearrangement joins TRBV2 to TRBJ1-6; D might be TRBD1 (5 bases). Trimming removed 1 base from V and 9 bases from J, with 10 bases in between. There are 14 residues in the CDR3. CDR1 and CDR2 from the germline V gene are SNHLY and FYNNEI. CDR3 region: CASSEGKGISPLHL. The DNA for the CDR3 is TGTGCCAGCAGTGAAGGAAAGGGGATTTCACCCCTCCACCTT.

This clonotype was observed at least ten times. The junction shows a germline mismatch at one end, possibly a read error. The rearrangement links TRBV5-1 to TRBJ2-7, with a possible D match to TRBD1 (6 bases). CDR3 length equals 13 residues. Looked up from germline, CDR1 is SGHRS and CDR2 is YFSETQ. As DNA, the CDR3 is TGTGCCAGCAGCTCAGGGACAACCTACGAGCAGTACTTC. Protein sequence: CASSSGTTYEQYF.

Only a few counts were recorded for this clonotype. Sequence at one end of the junction differs from germline and may be a read error. The chain links TRBV3-1 to TRBJ2-2; no clear D gene. Germline V lookup: CDR1 LGHDT, CDR2 YNNKEL (reference sequence). This CDR3 has 14 amino acids. CDR3 DNA: TGTGCCAGCAGACAAGCGCTGAACACCGGGGAGCTGTTTTTT. It translates to CASRQALNTGELFF.

This clonotype was detected ten times or more. The genes are TRBV28 and TRBJ2-3; no firm D call. V was cut by 2 bases and J by 3 bases, with 12 bases left in between. Germline loops: CDR1 MDHEN, CDR2 SYDVKM. The CDR3 sequence is 15 residues long. Written as DNA, the CDR3 is TGTGCCAGCAGTTTAGGCAGGATGTTTACAGATACGCAGTATTTT. This translates into CASSLGRMFTDTQYF.

The V and J genes are TRBV4-2 and TRBJ2-7; 9 bases agree with TRBD1. V was pared by 2 bases and J by 6 bases, with 8 bases of the junction left unmatched. The germline V gene has CDR1 LGHNA and CDR2 YNFKEQ. The CDR3 totals 15 residues. In DNA form, the CDR3 reads TGTGCCAGCAGCCAATCGTCTGGACAGGGGTCCGAGCAGTACTTC. Translating gives CASSQSSGQGSEQYF.

In its sample, this clonotype was seen many times. V usage is TRBV2 and J usage is TRBJ2-5; 7 nucleotides align to TRBD2. The V segment lost 4 bases and the J segment 2 bases; nucleotides outside the gene matches: 7. The CDR3 length is 15 residues. Germline lookup yields CDR1 SNHLY and CDR2 FYNNEI. Here the CDR3 reads CASSGASGIQETQYF. DNA for the CDR3: TGTGCCAGCAGTGGAGCTAGCGGAATACAAGAGACCCAGTACTTC.